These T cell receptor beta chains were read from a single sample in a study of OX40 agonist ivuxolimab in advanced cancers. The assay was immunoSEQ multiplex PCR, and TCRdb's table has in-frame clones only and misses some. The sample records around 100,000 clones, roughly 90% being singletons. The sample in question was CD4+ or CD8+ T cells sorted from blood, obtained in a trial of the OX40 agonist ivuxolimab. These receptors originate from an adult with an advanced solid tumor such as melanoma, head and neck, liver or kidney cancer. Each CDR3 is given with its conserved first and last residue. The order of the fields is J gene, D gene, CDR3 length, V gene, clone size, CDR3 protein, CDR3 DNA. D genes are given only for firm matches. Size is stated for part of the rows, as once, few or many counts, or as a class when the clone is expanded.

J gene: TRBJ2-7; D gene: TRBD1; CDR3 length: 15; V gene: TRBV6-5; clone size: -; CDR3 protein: CASSKTGTGFYEQYF; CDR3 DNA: TGTGCCAGCAGCAAGACCGGGACAGGGTTCTACGAGCAGTACTTC
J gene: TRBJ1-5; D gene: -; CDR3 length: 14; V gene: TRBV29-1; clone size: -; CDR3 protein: CSVEVANSNQPQHF; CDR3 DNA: TGCAGCGTTGAGGTTGCTAATAGCAATCAGCCCCAGCATTTT
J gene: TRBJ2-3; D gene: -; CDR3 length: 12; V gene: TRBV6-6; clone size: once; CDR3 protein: CASSPPGRAQYF; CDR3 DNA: TGTGCCAGCAGTCCCCCGGGGCGGGCGCAGTACTTT
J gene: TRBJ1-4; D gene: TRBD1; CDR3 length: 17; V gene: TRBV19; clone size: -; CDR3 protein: CASRDRDRGSSNEKLFF; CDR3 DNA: TGTGCCAGTAGAGACCGGGACAGGGGTTCATCTAATGAAAAACTGTTTTTT
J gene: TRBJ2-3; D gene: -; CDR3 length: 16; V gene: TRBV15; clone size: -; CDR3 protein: CATSRDLIEGGDTQYF; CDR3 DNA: TGTGCCACCAGCAGAGATCTGATTGAAGGTGGAGATACGCAGTATTTT
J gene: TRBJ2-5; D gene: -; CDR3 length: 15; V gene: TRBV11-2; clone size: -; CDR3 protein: CASSLDYQYQETQYF; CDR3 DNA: TGTGCCAGCAGCTTAGACTACCAGTACCAAGAGACCCAGTACTTC
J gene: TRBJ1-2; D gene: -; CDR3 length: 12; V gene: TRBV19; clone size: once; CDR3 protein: CASNWGDYGYTF; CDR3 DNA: TGTGCCAGTAACTGGGGGGACTACGGCTACACCTTC
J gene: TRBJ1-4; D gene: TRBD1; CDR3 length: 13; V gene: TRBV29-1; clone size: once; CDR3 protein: CSVSGGFGEKLFF; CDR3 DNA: TGCAGCGTATCAGGGGGCTTTGGAGAAAAACTGTTTTTT
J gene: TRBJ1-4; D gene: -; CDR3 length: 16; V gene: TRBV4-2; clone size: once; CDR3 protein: CASSQEVTPVGEKLFF; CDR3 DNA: TGTGCCAGCAGCCAAGAGGTGACCCCCGTAGGTGAAAAACTGTTTTTT
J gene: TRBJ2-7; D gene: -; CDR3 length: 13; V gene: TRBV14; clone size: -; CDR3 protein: CASSQFQAYEQYF; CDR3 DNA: TGTGCCAGCAGCCAATTCCAGGCCTACGAGCAGTACTTC